This TCR beta chain emerged from a study of human T cells and chemical hapten exposure. Study at large: Sensitization employed 2% DPC on about 2 cm by about 2 cm of upper inner arm skin.

The CDR3 loop spans 19 amino acids. Germline V gives CDR1 MDHEN, CDR2 SYDVKM. V gave up 7 bases and J gave up 0 bases, with 25 bases separating them. A remark on this clonotype: Its target is unknown.

This sample's time point: patch test 3, about 24 weeks after DPC sensitization. As to treatment: therapeutic diphenylcyclopropenone sensitization with weekly scalp DPC. Points from the study as a whole: Controls formed significantly fewer large CDR3 similarity clusters than expanded TCRs did.

The library tagged individual cDNA molecules with unique molecular identifiers. In the authors' methods: Sample TCR counts, which ranged from about 23,224 to 700,000, had a median of 95,638. A single record per CDR3 protein comes from TCRdb applying MiXCR to the RACE reads. The V and J calls were not made by the authors but by TCRdb's processing. The sample has over 150,000 distinct CDR3 sequences; roughly 25% are singletons. The starting material was whole blood, obtained in connection with sensitization to the hapten diphenylcyclopropenone (DPC). V gene TRBV28 combines with J gene TRBJ2-4; perhaps D is TRBD1 or TRBD2 (5 bases each). The receptor was isolated from a woman under 30 with alopecia areata. Some clones in this sample may be carry-over from other donors' samples. CDR3 nucleotide sequence: TGTGCCAGCATTGCCTCGCGGTTCGGGGACCGGGTAGCCAAAAACATTCAGTACTTC. This gives the protein CASIASRFGDRVAKNIQYF. The variable domain in full, with the rest retrieved from reference TRBV28 and TRBJ2-4, is DVKVTQSSRYLVKRTGEKVFLECVQDMDHENMFWYRQDPGLGLRLIYFSYDVKMKEKGDIPEGYSVSREKKERFSLILESASTNQTSMYLCASIASRFGDRVAKNIQYFGAGTRLSVL.